This T cell receptor beta chain is from a study of T cell repertoires in cytomegalovirus infection. One entry per CDR3 protein results from TCRdb running MiXCR on the reads. The data contain about 530,000 distinct CDR3 sequences, 26% of them singletons. The sample holds a few counts of this clonotype. V was pared by 2 bases and J by 7 bases, with 15 bases between. CDR3 length equals 14 residues. The sequencing input was PBMCs. This TCR derives from a human donor in good health (CMV status not recorded). Some clones in this sample may be carry-over from other donors' samples. The rearrangement joins TRBV12-3 or TRBV12-4 to TRBJ2-7; D not resolved. CDR3 sequence (DNA): TGTGCCAGCAGTTTAAGGGCCGGAGAATGGGAGCAGTACTTC. As protein: CASSLRAGEWEQYF.